The 18 T cell receptor beta chains given below trace back to one sample, sequenced in a study of control samples from healthy donors and cancer patients. Produced via immunoSEQ multiplex PCR; TCRdb's table is partial and in-frame only. The sample holds around 120,000 clones, more than 70% seen once. Material: blood. Every receptor here comes from a man in his 60s in good health.

The chain joins TRBV19 to TRBJ1-2; D may be TRBD1 (6 bases). CDR1 and CDR2 from the germline V gene are LNHDA and SQIVND (reference sequence). V dropped 3 bases and J dropped 3 bases, with 8 bases sitting between them. The CDR3 has 13 amino acids. For the CDR3, the DNA is TGTGCCAGTAGTATCCGGACAGACTATGGCTACACCTTC. Translating it yields CASSIRTDYGYTF. Supplemented by reference TRBV19 and TRBJ1-2, the full variable domain reads DGGITQSPKYLFRKEGQNVTLSCEQNLNHDAMYWYRQDPGQGLRLIYYSQIVNDFQKGDIAEGYSVSREKKESFPLTVTSAQKNPTAFYLCASSIRTDYGYTFGSGTRLTVV.

The chain is built from TRBV28 and TRBJ1-2, with TRBD1 matching 7 bases. Trimming removed 5 bases from V and 4 bases from J; junction bases left unmatched: 10. The CDR3 loop spans 15 amino acids. In germline, CDR1 is MDHEN, CDR2 SYDVKM. The CDR3 DNA reads as TGTGCCAGCAGTCCCGCCCCGGGGACAGTCTATGGCTACACCTTC. Translated, it gives CASSPAPGTVYGYTF.

J is TRBJ1-1 and V is TRBV4-1, with D perhaps matching TRBD1 (6 bases). With 1 base removed from V and 4 bases from J, the gap between germline ends came to 22 bases. Germline V gene lookup returns CDR1 MGHRA and CDR2 YSYEKL. The CDR3 spans 18 residues. The DNA for the CDR3 is TGCGCCAGCAGCCAAGGGGTTCCAGGACAGAGAATTTCCACTGAAGCTTTCTTT. Translation: CASSQGVPGQRISTEAFF.

The genes are TRBV27 and TRBJ1-2; 7 nucleotides match TRBD1. Germline CDR1 reads MNHEY; CDR2 reads SMNVEV (reference sequence). Trimming cost V 5 bases and J 0 bases; bases outside gene matches: 6. The CDR3 is 15 residues long. DNA of the CDR3: TGTGCCAGCAGTCTGGACAGGCAAGCTAACTATGGCTACACCTTC. Residues: CASSLDRQANYGYTF.

CDR3 region: CAISDPGRKDIQYF. In DNA form, the CDR3 reads TGTGCCATCAGTGACCCCGGAAGGAAGGACATTCAGTACTTC. The rearrangement links TRBV10-3 to TRBJ2-4; D remains unclear. CDR1 is ENHRY, CDR2 SYGVKD, per germline. The CDR3 spans 14 residues. Trimming took 3 bases from V and 8 from J, leaving 14 bases between them.

The table lists this clone with a count of one. The rearrangement uses TRBV29-1 and TRBJ2-5; the D gene is possibly TRBD1 (5 bases). This CDR3 spans 12 amino acids. Looked up from germline, CDR1 is SQVTM and CDR2 is ANQGSEA. The germline V and J ends were trimmed by 7 bases and 1 base, with 10 bases remaining between them. The CDR3 is CSATGSQETQYF. CDR3 DNA sequence: TGCAGCGCCACAGGTTCCCAAGAGACCCAGTACTTC.

This sequence joins TRBV19 and TRBJ1-1; D perhaps matches TRBD1 (5 bases). CDR3 length equals 15 residues. Germline V lookup: CDR1 LNHDA, CDR2 SQIVND (reference sequence). With 0 bases removed from V and 4 bases from J, the gap between germline ends came to 12 bases. The CDR3 sequence is CASSIDAGMGTEAFF. The CDR3 bases are TGTGCCAGTAGTATAGACGCAGGGATGGGCACTGAAGCTTTCTTT.

This clone has a single count. The rearrangement joins TRBV5-5 to TRBJ1-6; the match to TRBD1 covers 9 bases. The junction had 3 bases not matched to a gene; V was cut back by 4 bases and J by 4 bases. Germline V CDR1 and CDR2: SGHKS, YYEKEE (reference sequence). The CDR3 is 15 amino acids. The CDR3 bases are TGTGCCAGCAGCGTGGGACAGGGTTATAATTCACCCCTCCACTTT. Protein sequence: CASSVGQGYNSPLHF.

The CDR3 sequence: CASILGTGSTDTQYF. The CDR3 nucleotides are TGTGCCAGCATTCTAGGGACAGGCAGCACAGATACGCAGTATTTT. The rearrangement uses TRBV6-5 and TRBJ2-3, with 8 positions matching TRBD1. CDR3 size: 15 residues. After removal of 7 bases from V and 0 bases from J, the junction contained 6 bases not matched to a gene. In germline, CDR1 is MNHEY, CDR2 SVGAGI.

CDR3 nucleotide sequence: TGCGCCAGCAGCTCGAACCCGGGACAGGGAGGCGAAGCTTTCTTT. Its protein is CASSSNPGQGGEAFF. V is TRBV5-1 and J is TRBJ1-1; 9 bases agree with TRBD1. J was trimmed by 8 bases and V by 3 bases; bases with no gene match: 11. Germline CDR1 and CDR2: SGHRS and YFSETQ. This CDR3 is built from 15 residues.

J is TRBJ2-7 and V is TRBV12-3 or TRBV12-4; a weak D match, TRBD1 (6 bases). V was cut by 5 bases and J by 4 bases, with 12 bases left in between. The CDR3 consists of 13 residues. Here the CDR3 reads CASSNRVSYEQYF. In nucleotides, the CDR3 is TGTGCCAGCAGTAACAGGGTTTCTTACGAGCAGTACTTC.

The chain is built from TRBV11-2 and TRBJ2-1, with D tentatively TRBD1 or TRBD2 (5 bases each). In germline, CDR1 is SGHAT, CDR2 FQNNGV. V lost 5 bases and J 5 bases, leaving 19 bases between the germline ends. CDR3 size: 16 residues. The DNA of the CDR3 is TGTGCCAGCAGCCCTATATGGGACCAGAGGAACAATGAGCAGTTCTTC. Its protein product is CASSPIWDQRNNEQFF.

The chain combines TRBV19 with TRBJ1-4; D call uncertain. Trimming took off 5 bases at V and 8 bases at J, with 21 bases between the two ends. The CDR3 is made up of 16 amino acids. The V gene's germline CDR1 is LNHDA and CDR2 SQIVND (reference sequence). The CDR3 bases are TGTGCCAGTAGTTTCCACCCCTCCCGGGGTCGGGAAAAACTGTTTTTT. It translates to CASSFHPSRGREKLFF.

The chain couples TRBV9 to TRBJ1-1, with 7 bases aligning to TRBD1. V lost 0 bases and J lost 4; bases outside the gene matches: 0. The CDR3 sequence is 13 residues long. Germline assignment: CDR1 SGDLS and CDR2 YYNGEE. CDR3 loop: CASSVGQGTEAFF. CDR3 coding DNA: TGTGCCAGCAGCGTAGGACAGGGCACTGAAGCTTTCTTT.

The chain joins TRBV28 to TRBJ2-3; TRBD2 is a possible D gene (6 bases). Germline V gene data show CDR1 as MDHEN and CDR2 as SYDVKM. Trimming left V 4 bases short and J 4 bases short, with 15 bases between. The CDR3 length is 15 residues. The CDR3 DNA follows: TGTGCCAGCAGTTGGAGGGGCCTTTCGTCAGATACGCAGTATTTT. The encoded protein is CASSWRGLSSDTQYF.

Only one count was recorded for this clone. The rearrangement links TRBV28 to TRBJ2-5; 10 bases are a match to TRBD1. The CDR3 loop spans 15 amino acids. Germline assignment: CDR1 MDHEN and CDR2 SYDVKM. After removal of 10 bases from V and 2 bases from J, the junction contained 10 bases not matched to a gene. DNA for the CDR3: TGTGCCATCAGAGGACAGGGGGGCTTACAAGAGACCCAGTACTTC. It codes for CAIRGQGGLQETQYF.

The gene calls are TRBV6-6 and TRBJ1-4; TRBD1 matches at 9 bases. The CDR3 has 20 amino acids. The J segment lost 1 base and the V segment lost 5 bases, leaving 17 bases of the junction unmatched. Germline CDR1 reads MNHNY; CDR2 reads SVGAGI (reference sequence). This CDR3 is CASSPTLGQGRGLTNEKLFF. DNA for the CDR3: TGTGCCAGCAGTCCGACCCTCGGACAGGGGCGGGGGTTAACTAATGAAAAACTGTTTTTT.

The chain combines TRBV11-2 with TRBJ1-1; D remains unclear. Germline CDR1 reads SGHAT; CDR2 reads FQNNGV. V gave up 1 base and J gave up 8 bases, with 8 bases separating them. This CDR3 spans 12 amino acids. The CDR3 coding sequence is TGTGCCAGCAGCTTAGGATTAGGGGAAGCTTTCTTT. It is translated as CASSLGLGEAFF.